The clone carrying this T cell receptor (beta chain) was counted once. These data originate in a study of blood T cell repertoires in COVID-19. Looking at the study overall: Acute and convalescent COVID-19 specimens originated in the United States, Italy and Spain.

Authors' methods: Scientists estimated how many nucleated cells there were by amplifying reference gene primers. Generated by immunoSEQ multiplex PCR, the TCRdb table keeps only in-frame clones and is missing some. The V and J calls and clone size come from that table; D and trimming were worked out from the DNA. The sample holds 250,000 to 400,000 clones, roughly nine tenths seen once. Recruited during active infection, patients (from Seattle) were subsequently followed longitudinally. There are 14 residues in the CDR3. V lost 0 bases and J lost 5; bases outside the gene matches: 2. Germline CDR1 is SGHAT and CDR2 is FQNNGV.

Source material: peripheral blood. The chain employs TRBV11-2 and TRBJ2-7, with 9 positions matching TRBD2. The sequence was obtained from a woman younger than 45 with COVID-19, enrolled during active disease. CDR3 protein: CASSLDRLADEQYF. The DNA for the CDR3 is TGTGCCAGCAGCTTAGATCGACTAGCGGACGAGCAGTACTTC.